This entry concerns a single T cell receptor beta chain. It lacks a known antigen. Base qualities are not at hand, and no much larger clone is one base apart. Healthy HIV-negative adults with no recently reported acute infections or vaccinations were included as donors. All donors were Caucasian adults living in Nashville, Tennessee, USA. CD4+ T cells were enriched through magnetic negative selection, after which naive cells were positively selected on CD45RA and the remaining negative fraction served as the memory subset. Blood was obtained by leukapheresis, after which PBMCs were separated by Ficoll-Histopaque density gradient centrifugation and cryopreserved in liquid nitrogen vapor phase. Analytical flow cytometry was used to check the purity and quantity of every magnetically sorted T cell population. From each sorted fraction, genomic DNA was isolated and quantified by UV absorbance on a Nanodrop 2000c.

Relative to germline, V is 4 bases shorter and J is 3 bases shorter, with 16 bases between their ends. The CDR3 runs 16 amino acids, cysteine and phenylalanine included. Only the CDR3 DNA is retained, 48 bases long and in frame from the first base. Looking up the germline V gene yields CDR1 SGHTA and CDR2 FQGNSA. Using the deep immunoSEQ assay, multiplex PCR amplified TCR CDR3 regions from genomic DNA. For each cell subset, the extracted genomic DNA was distributed evenly across all wells of several immunoSEQ 96-well plates, and each plate served as one replicate. For sorted subsets, 200 ng of genomic DNA, equivalent to 30,000 or so T cell genomes, went into each replicate PCR. The purified libraries were quantified using a Qubit 3.0 fluorometer, sized with a Bioanalyzer 2100, and then quantified again using the KAPA Library Quantification kit. A separate single-read 150-cycle Illumina NextSeq 550 flow cell was used to sequence each immunoSEQ 96-well plate. For the original study's pipeline: The immunoSEQ output contained only junctional sequences without quality scores, so filtering could not match that applied to full-length reads. To assign V/J genes and CDR3, sequences were annotated using PyIR, a Python wrapper for IgBLAST v1.9, with IMGT germline references. Reads with weak V/J assignments (E-value above 1e-6), missing CDR3, stop codons, out-of-frame junctions, or ambiguous translated residues were removed. A V3J clonotype was defined by an identical inferred V gene, J gene, and CDR3 amino acid sequence. Percentage overlap between repertoires was computed as shared unique clonotypes divided by the size of the smaller repertoire. Repertoire richness was assessed with RTK rarefaction, the Chao1 estimator, and Recon v2.1 estimates of unobserved clonotypes. Generation probabilities for all TCRbeta clonotypes obtained by the gDNA method from four donors were computed using OLGA. Drawn from immuneACCESS, this table holds only the in-frame rearrangements with V and J called that TCRdb kept. Clones are partly lost; checked studies trace under half to an unresolved V gene and leave the rest unexplained. Clonal size and the V and J genes are those of that table, whereas D and trimming came from the DNA. This sample gives about 2.3 million clones in total; more than 85% of them show up just once. The leading ten clones occupy 0.39% of the sample.

These data are taken from a study of shared clonotypes between healthy human individuals (dated by TCRdb to about 2020). Regarding the study in general: A couple of women and a few men aged 18 to 49 years were included in the cohort. Per donor, leukapheresis produced somewhere between about 0.9 and 9.5 billion PBMCs. Blood TCR repertoires of four to six healthy adults were deeply sequenced to estimate repertoire size and the extent of clonotype sharing between individuals. For each donor, CD4 naive and CD4 memory were each given three plates, CD8 naive was given two plates, and CD8 memory was given one plate. To increase sequencing depth and limit assay-specific biases, different laboratories used diverse techniques to prepare libraries and sequence TCR repertoires. Paper-wide results and their limitations: Roughly 5.2% of naive CD4, 3.5% of naive CD8, approximately 2.2% of memory CD4, and about 0.4% of memory CD8 clonotypes were shared across several donors. Because the study included a small number of donors, the genetic and exposure-history diversity represented was limited. Rarefaction of sorted-subset datasets indicated incomplete sequencing despite the large sequencing depth. Pairwise subsampling led to the expectation that sequencing depth would affect the degree of clonotype sharing among donors. Sampling was limited to blood, and TCR repertoires in tissue likely differ from TCR repertoires in blood. Clonotypes shared by all four sorted-subset donors showed higher generation probabilities than non-shared clonotypes. Naive subsets generally had larger estimated clonotype richness than memory subsets.

The TCR originated in a man aged 18-30 years in good health. Some clones in this sample may be carry-over from other donors' samples. This chain is built from TRBV7-2 and TRBJ1-5, with a tentative D gene TRBD1 over 6 matching bases. Specimen: naive CD4+ T cells from PBMCs. According to the study, the label for this sample's cell subset or site signals: CD45RA+ positively selected. Read as DNA, the sequence is TGTGCCAGCAGCTCCCATGGGGGGCGAAACAATCAGCCCCAGCATTTT. This encodes CASSSHGGRNNQPQHF.